This T cell receptor (beta chain) was profiled in a study of shared clonotypes between healthy human individuals. Concerning this clone itself: The same CDR3 also results from other DNA sequences found in this sample.

Looked up from germline, CDR1 is KGHSH and CDR2 is LQKENI. This CDR3 region has 14 residues. V gave up 3 bases and J gave up 0 bases, with 8 bases separating them. Produced via immunoSEQ multiplex PCR; TCRdb's table is partial and in-frame only. The sample lists some 2,500,000 clones, 93% occurring once. This TCR was recovered from a young man in good health. Some clones in this sample may be carry-over from other donors' samples. The genes are TRBV18 and TRBJ1-1; D is unresolved. Sequenced sample: naive CD4+ T cells from PBMCs. Described subset: CD45RA+ positively selected. CDR3 region: CASSPGRLNTEAFF. CDR3 nucleotides: TGTGCCAGCTCACCCGGACGGTTGAACACTGAAGCTTTCTTT.